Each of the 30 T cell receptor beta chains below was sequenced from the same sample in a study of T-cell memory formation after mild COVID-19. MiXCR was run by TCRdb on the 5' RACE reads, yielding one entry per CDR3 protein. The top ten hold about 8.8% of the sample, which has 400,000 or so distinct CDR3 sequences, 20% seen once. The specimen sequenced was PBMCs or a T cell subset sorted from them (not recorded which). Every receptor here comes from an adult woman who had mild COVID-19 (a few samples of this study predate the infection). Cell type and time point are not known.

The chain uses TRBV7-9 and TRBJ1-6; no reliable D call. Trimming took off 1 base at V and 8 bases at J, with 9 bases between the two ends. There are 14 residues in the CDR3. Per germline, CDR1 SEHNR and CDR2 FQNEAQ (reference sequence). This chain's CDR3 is CASSLGDVDSPLHF. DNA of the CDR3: TGTGCCAGCAGCTTAGGGGATGTCGATTCACCCCTCCACTTT.

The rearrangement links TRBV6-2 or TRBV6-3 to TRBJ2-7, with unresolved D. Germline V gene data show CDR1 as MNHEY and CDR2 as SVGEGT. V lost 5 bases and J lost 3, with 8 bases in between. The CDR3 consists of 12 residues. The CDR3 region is CASSSPRYEQYF. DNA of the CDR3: TGTGCCAGCAGTAGTCCTCGCTACGAGCAGTACTTC.

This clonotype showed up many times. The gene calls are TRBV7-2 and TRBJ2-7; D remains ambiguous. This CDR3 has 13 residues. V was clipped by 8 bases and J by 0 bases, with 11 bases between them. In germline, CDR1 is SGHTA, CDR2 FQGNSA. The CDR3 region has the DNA TGTGCCAGCCAAGCCCAGCACTCCTACGAGCAGTACTTC. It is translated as CASQAQHSYEQYF.

As DNA, the CDR3 is TGTGCCAGCAGCCAAGATCTTACGGGACAACTCTATGGCTACACCTTC. It specifies CASSQDLTGQLYGYTF. The chain recombines TRBV4-2 with TRBJ1-2; D possibly corresponds to TRBD1 (6 bases). The V end was cut by 0 bases, the J end by 4 bases, with 15 bases between. The germline CDR1 and CDR2 sequences are LGHNA and YNFKEQ. The CDR3 is 16 amino acids.

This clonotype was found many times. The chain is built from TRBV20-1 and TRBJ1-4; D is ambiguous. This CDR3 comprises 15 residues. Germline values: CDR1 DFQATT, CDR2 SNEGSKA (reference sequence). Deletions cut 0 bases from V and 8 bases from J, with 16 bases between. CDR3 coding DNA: TGCAGTGCTAGAGATCGCGCCAGAAACCCCGAAAAACTGTTTTTT. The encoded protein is CSARDRARNPEKLFF.

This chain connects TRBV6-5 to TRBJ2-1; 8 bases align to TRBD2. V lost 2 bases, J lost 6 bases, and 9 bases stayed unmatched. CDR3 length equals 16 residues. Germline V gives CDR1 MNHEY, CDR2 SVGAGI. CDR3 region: CASSYRPGTRRNEQFF. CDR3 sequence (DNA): TGTGCCAGCAGTTACCGTCCCGGGACTAGACGCAATGAGCAGTTCTTC.

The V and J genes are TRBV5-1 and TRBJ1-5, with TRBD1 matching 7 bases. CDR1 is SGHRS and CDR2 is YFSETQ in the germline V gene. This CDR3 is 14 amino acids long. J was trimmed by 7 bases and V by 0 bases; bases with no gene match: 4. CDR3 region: CASSLEGGEQPQHF. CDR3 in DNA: TGCGCCAGCAGCTTGGAAGGGGGCGAGCAGCCCCAGCATTTT.

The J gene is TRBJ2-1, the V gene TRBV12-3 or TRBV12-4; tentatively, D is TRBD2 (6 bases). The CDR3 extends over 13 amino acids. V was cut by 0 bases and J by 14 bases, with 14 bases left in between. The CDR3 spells CASSLAWGEREFF. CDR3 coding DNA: TGTGCCAGCAGTTTAGCTTGGGGGGAGAGGGAGTTCTTC.

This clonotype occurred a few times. In DNA, the CDR3 is TGTGCCACCATGGGGAGCGCAGCGAGCTCCTACGAGCAGTACTTC. It translates to CATMGSAASSYEQYF. The chain couples TRBV24-1 to TRBJ2-7; tentative D call: TRBD2 (5 bases). CDR1 KGHDR and CDR2 SFDVKD come from the germline V gene. The CDR3 sequence is 15 residues long. V gave up 8 bases and J gave up 0 bases, with 16 bases separating them.

CDR3 region: CSASGQDYEQYF. The CDR3 nucleotides read TGCAGTGCTAGCGGGCAGGACTACGAGCAGTACTTC. V gene TRBV20-1 combines with J gene TRBJ2-7; D unresolved. This CDR3 comprises 12 residues. The germline V and J ends were trimmed by 3 bases and 3 bases, with 9 bases remaining between them. Germline V gene lookup returns CDR1 DFQATT and CDR2 SNEGSKA (reference sequence).

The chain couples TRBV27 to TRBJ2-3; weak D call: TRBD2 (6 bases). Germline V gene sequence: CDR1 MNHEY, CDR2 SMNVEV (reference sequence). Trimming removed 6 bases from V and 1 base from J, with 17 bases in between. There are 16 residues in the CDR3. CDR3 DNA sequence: TGTGCCAGCAGAACCCGGCGGGAACAGGGCACAGATACGCAGTATTTT. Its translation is CASRTRREQGTDTQYF.

CDR3 residues: CASSLVVGTRDEQYF. The CDR3, as DNA: TGTGCCAGCAGCTTAGTTGTAGGGACCCGGGACGAGCAGTACTTC. The J gene is TRBJ2-7, the V gene TRBV7-9; D is tentatively TRBD1 or TRBD2 (5 bases each). V dropped 1 base and J dropped 5 bases, with 15 bases sitting between them. The CDR3 length is 15 residues. From germline, CDR1 is SEHNR and CDR2 FQNEAQ (reference sequence). The full variable domain, rest sourced from reference TRBV7-9 and TRBJ2-7, is DTGVSQNPRHKITKRGQNVTFRCDPISEHNRLYWYRQTLGQGPEFLTYFQNEAQLEKSRLLSDRFSAERPKGSFSTLEIQRTEQGDSAMYLCASSLVVGTRDEQYFGPGTRLTVT.

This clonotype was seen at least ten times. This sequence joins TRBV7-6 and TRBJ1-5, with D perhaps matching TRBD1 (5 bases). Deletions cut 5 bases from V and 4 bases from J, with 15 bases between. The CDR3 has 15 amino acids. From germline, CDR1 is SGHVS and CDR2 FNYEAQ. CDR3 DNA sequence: TGTGCCAGCAGCCGATCCGACAGACTGAATCAGCCCCAGCATTTT. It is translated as CASSRSDRLNQPQHF.

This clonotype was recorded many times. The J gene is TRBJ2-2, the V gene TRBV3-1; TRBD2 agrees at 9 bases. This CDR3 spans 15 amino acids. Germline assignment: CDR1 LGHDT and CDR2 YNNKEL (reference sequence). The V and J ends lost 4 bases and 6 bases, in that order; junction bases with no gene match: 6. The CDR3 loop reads CASSPMAGGPGELFF. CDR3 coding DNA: TGTGCCAGCAGCCCGATGGCGGGGGGGCCCGGGGAGCTGTTTTTT.

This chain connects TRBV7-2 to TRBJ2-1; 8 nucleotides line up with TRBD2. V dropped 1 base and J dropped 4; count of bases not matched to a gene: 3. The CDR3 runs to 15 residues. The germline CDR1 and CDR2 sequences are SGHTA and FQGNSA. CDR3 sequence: CASSLVAGQYNEQFF. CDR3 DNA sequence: TGTGCCAGCAGCTTAGTAGCGGGACAATACAATGAGCAGTTCTTC.

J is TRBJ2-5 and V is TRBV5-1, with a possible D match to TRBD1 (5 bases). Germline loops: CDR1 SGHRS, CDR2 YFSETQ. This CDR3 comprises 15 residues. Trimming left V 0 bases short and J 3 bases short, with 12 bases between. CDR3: CASSLAMGREETQYF. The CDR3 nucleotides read TGCGCCAGCAGCTTGGCCATGGGGCGAGAAGAGACCCAGTACTTC.

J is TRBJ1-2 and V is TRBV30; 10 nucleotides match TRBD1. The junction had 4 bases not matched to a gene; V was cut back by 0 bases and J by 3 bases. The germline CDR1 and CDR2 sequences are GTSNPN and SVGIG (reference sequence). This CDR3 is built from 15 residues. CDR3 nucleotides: TGTGCCTGGAGTGTACCGGGACAGGGGTACTATGGCTACACCTTC. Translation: CAWSVPGQGYYGYTF.

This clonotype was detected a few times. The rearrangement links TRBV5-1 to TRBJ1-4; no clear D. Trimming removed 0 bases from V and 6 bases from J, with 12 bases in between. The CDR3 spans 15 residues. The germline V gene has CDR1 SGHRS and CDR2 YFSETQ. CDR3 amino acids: CASSLVAVGHEKLFF. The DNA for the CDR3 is TGCGCCAGCAGCTTGGTTGCAGTCGGGCATGAAAAACTGTTTTTT.

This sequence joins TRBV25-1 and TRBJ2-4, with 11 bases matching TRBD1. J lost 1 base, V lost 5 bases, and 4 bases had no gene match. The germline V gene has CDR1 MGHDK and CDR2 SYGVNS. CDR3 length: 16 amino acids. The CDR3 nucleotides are TGTGCCAGCAGTCTTGGGACAGGGGGGGCCAAAAACATTCAGTACTTC. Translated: CASSLGTGGAKNIQYF. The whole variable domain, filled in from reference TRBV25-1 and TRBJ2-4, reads EADIYQTPRYLVIGTGKKITLECSQTMGHDKMYWYQQDPGMELHLIHYSYGVNSTEKGDLSSESTVSRIRTEHFPLTLESARPSHTSQYLCASSLGTGGAKNIQYFGAGTRLSVL.

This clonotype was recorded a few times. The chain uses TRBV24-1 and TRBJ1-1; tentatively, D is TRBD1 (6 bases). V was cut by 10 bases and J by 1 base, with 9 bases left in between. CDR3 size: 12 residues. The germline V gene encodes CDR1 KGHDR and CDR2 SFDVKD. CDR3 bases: TGTGCCACTCGGGGACAGAACACTGAAGCTTTCTTT. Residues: CATRGQNTEAFF.

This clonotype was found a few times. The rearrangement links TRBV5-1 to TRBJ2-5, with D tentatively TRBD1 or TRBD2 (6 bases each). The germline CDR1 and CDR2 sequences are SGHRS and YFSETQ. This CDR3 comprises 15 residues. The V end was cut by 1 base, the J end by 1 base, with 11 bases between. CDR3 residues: CASSLTGAPQETQYF. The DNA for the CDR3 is TGCGCCAGCAGCTTGACGGGGGCCCCCCAAGAGACCCAGTACTTC. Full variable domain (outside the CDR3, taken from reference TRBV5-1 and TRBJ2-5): KAGVTQTPRYLIKTRGQQVTLSCSPISGHRSVSWYQQTPGQGLQFLFEYFSETQRNKGNFPGRFSGRQFSNSRSEMNVSTLELGDSALYLCASSLTGAPQETQYFGPGTRLLVL.

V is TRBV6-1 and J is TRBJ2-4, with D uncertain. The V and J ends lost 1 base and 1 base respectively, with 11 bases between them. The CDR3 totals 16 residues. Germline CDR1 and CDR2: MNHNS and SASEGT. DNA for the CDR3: TGTGCCAGCAGTGAAGTGGTGACGCTGGCCAAAAACATTCAGTACTTC. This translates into CASSEVVTLAKNIQYF.

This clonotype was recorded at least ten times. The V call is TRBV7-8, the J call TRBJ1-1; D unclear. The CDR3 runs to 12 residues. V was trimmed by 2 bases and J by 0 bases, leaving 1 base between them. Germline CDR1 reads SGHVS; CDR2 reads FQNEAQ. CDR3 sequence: CASSLLNTEAFF. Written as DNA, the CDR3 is TGTGCCAGCAGCTTATTGAACACTGAAGCTTTCTTT.

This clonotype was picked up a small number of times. CDR3 in amino acids: CASSLTLLGAEAFF. In DNA form, the CDR3 reads TGTGCCAGCAGTTTAACTTTACTGGGCGCTGAAGCTTTCTTT. This chain links TRBV27 with TRBJ1-1, with D unresolved. Germline CDR1 is MNHEY and CDR2 is SMNVEV (reference sequence). V lost 2 bases and J lost 6, with 13 bases in between. The CDR3 consists of 14 residues.

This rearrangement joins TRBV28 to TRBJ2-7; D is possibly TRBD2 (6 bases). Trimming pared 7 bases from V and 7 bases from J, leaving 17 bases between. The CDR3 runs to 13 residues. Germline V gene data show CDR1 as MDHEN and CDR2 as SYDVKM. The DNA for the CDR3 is TGTGCCAGCACCATTAGCGGAGCTTGGGAGCAGTACTTC. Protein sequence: CASTISGAWEQYF. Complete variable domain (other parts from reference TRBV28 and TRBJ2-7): DVKVTQSSRYLVKRTGEKVFLECVQDMDHENMFWYRQDPGLGLRLIYFSYDVKMKEKGDIPEGYSVSREKKERFSLILESASTNQTSMYLCASTISGAWEQYFGPGTRLTVT.

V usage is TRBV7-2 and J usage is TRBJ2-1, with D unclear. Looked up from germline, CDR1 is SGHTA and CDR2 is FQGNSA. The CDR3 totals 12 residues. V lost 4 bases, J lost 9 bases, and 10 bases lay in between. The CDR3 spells CASSSGISEQFF. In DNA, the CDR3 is TGTGCCAGCAGCTCCGGCATCAGTGAGCAGTTCTTC. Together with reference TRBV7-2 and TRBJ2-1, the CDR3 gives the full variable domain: GAGVSQSPSNKVTEKGKDVELRCDPISGHTALYWYRQSLGQGLEFLIYFQGNSAPDKSGLPSDRFSAERTGGSVSTLTIQRTQQEDSAVYLCASSSGISEQFFGPGTRLTVL.

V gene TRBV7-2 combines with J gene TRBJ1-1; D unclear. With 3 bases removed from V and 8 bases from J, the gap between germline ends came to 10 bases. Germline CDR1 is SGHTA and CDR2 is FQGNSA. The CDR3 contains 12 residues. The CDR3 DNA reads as TGTGCCAGCAGCTTCCGAGGGCTAGAAGCTTTCTTT. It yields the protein CASSFRGLEAFF.

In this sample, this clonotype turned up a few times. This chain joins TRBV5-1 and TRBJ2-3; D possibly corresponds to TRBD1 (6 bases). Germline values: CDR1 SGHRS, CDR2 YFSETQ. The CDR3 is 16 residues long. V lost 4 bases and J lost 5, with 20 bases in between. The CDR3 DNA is TGCGCCAGCAGCCCCGGGACAAATATAAAAAAAGATACGCAGTATTTT. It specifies CASSPGTNIKKDTQYF.

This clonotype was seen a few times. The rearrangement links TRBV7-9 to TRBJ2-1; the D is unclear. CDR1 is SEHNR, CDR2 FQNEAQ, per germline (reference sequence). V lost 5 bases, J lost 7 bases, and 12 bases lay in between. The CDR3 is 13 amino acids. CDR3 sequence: CASSQPSGNEQFF. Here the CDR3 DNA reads TGTGCCAGCAGCCAACCATCTGGGAATGAGCAGTTCTTC.

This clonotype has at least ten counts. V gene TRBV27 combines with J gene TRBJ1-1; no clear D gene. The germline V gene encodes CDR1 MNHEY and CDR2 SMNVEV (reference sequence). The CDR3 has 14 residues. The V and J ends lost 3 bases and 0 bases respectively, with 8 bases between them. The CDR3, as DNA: TGTGCCAGCAGTTTTAGCAGATTGAACACTGAAGCTTTCTTT. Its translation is CASSFSRLNTEAFF.